A selection of T cell receptor beta chains follows, all from one sample in a study of blood T cell repertoires in COVID-19. The data were produced by immunoSEQ multiplex PCR, yet TCRdb's version contains in-frame clones alone and is incomplete. This table has some 68,000 clones, roughly four fifths appearing once. Sequencing used peripheral blood. The receptors were sampled from a man between 65 and 80 years old with acute or convalescent COVID-19. Both conserved end residues are part of each CDR3. A D gene is named only where the DNA matches it firmly. The listing skips clone size in some rows; elsewhere it reads once, few, many or a size class.

.	TRBV6-5	15	.	TRBJ2-6	CASSYRSAGANVLTF	TGTGCCAGCAGTTACCGGAGTGCTGGGGCCAACGTCCTGACTTTC
.	TRBV6-1	15	.	TRBJ1-6	CASSDQGTGRSPLHF	TGTGCCAGCAGTGATCAGGGGACGGGAAGGTCACCCCTCCACTTT
.	TRBV29-1	13	.	TRBJ1-3	CSVGGGLGNTIYF	TGCAGCGTTGGGGGCGGCTTGGGAAACACCATATATTTT
.	TRBV5-5	16	TRBD2	TRBJ2-3	CASSPSGSGSADTQYF	TGTGCCAGCAGCCCATCGGGTAGCGGGAGTGCAGATACGCAGTATTTT
.	TRBV2	15	.	TRBJ2-2	CASTKESANTGELFF	TGTGCCAGCACGAAGGAGTCCGCGAACACCGGGGAGCTGTTTTTT
few	TRBV28	15	.	TRBJ1-6	CASRGRELANSPLHF	TGTGCCAGCAGGGGCAGGGAATTAGCAAATTCACCCCTCCACTTT
.	TRBV27	15	TRBD1	TRBJ2-7	CASNARTGGLGEQYF	TGTGCCAGCAACGCTCGGACAGGGGGCCTGGGTGAGCAGTACTTC
.	TRBV19	15	.	TRBJ1-2	CASTALGRAGYGYTF	TGTGCCAGTACCGCTCTAGGCAGGGCCGGCTATGGCTACACCTTC
.	TRBV6-1	14	TRBD1	TRBJ2-7	CASSEAHRGYEQYF	TGTGCCAGCAGTGAAGCGCACAGGGGCTACGAGCAGTACTTC
.	TRBV9	16	TRBD1	TRBJ1-1	CASSQDRGRENTEAFF	TGTGCCAGCAGCCAAGACAGGGGGCGTGAGAACACTGAAGCTTTCTTT
few	TRBV6-6	13	.	TRBJ2-7	CASSYSRLETPYF	TGTGCCAGCAGTTACTCGAGGCTAGAGACGCCGTACTTC
.	TRBV5-1	15	.	TRBJ1-1	CASSLVLTGNTEAFF	TGCGCCAGCAGCTTGGTTCTTACCGGGAACACTGAAGCTTTCTTT
.	TRBV3-1/TRBV3-2	16	TRBD2	TRBJ2-7	CASSQEYSGSNYEQYF	TGTGCCAGCAGCCAAGAGTATAGCGGGAGTAACTACGAGCAGTACTTC
.	TRBV28	13	.	TRBJ1-4	CASRSVGREKLFF	TGTGCCAGCAGGTCTGTTGGGAGGGAAAAACTGTTTTTT
.	TRBV19	15	TRBD2	TRBJ2-1	CASSQLAGELGEQFF	TGTGCCAGTAGTCAACTAGCGGGAGAACTTGGTGAGCAGTTCTTC
.	TRBV19	15	TRBD2	TRBJ2-1	CASSSRASGRATAFF	TGTGCCAGTAGTAGCAGGGCTAGCGGGAGGGCCACGGCGTTCTTC
.	TRBV24-1	14	.	TRBJ2-3	CATSDSRAWDTQYF	TGTGCCACCAGTGACTCCAGGGCGTGGGATACGCAGTATTTT
.	TRBV30	14	.	TRBJ1-4	CAWNLRGGHEKLFF	TGTGCCTGGAACCTAAGGGGGGGTCATGAAAAACTGTTTTTT
.	TRBV7-8	13	.	TRBJ2-7	CASSFDGGYEQYF	TGTGCCAGCAGCTTCGACGGGGGCTACGAGCAGTACTTC